Shown below are 2 T cell receptor beta chains from a single sample sequenced in a study of CD8+CD57+ T cells in acquired aplastic anemia. The patients chosen for sequencing had shown expansion of CD8+CD57+ cells (detected by flow cytometry). Researchers used genomic DNA as the template to profile TCR beta VDJ and CDR3. MiXCR, applied by TCRdb to the reads, yields one record per CDR3 protein. The sample lists approximately 260,000 distinct CDR3 sequences; around 82% were seen once. Sequencing was performed on sorted CD4+, CD8+, or CD8+CD57+ T cells (not recorded which) from PBMCs. Every receptor here comes from a human donor with aplastic anemia.

The chain employs TRBV7-9 and TRBJ2-7, with D possibly matching TRBD2 (5 bases). The CDR3 is 12 residues long. CDR1 is SEHNR and CDR2 is FQNEAQ in the germline V gene (reference sequence). Here the CDR3 DNA reads TGTGCCAGCAGCTTAACGAACACCGGGGAGCAGGTT. It yields the protein CASSLTNTGEQV.

Details on this clonotype: Germline and junction disagree at one end, which may indicate a read error. The DNA for the CDR3 is TGTGCCAGCAGAGACGGGGTAGCGGGTACGCTGTCCTTT. This codes for CASRDGVAGTLSF. The chain joins TRBV2 to TRBJ2-1; 7 bases line up with TRBD2. In germline, CDR1 is SNHLY, CDR2 FYNNEI. The CDR3 length is 13 residues. Complete variable domain (other parts from reference TRBV2 and TRBJ2-1): EPEVTQTPSHQVTQMGQEVILRCVPISNHLYFYWYRQILGQKVEFLVSFYNNEISEKSEIFDDQFSVERPDGSNFTLKIRSTKLEDSAMYFCASRDGVAGTLSFGPGTRLTVL.